These T cell receptor beta chains were read from a single sample in a study of identical twins. TCRdb called the 5' RACE reads again in MiXCR, with one record for every CDR3 protein. Seen here are 300,000 to 400,000 distinct CDR3 sequences, about 10% observed once, and the top ten hold approximately 9.3%. Sequencing input: naive T cells sorted from blood. The origin of the receptors is a woman aged 45-60 years in good health. CDR3s leave out the opening cysteine and the closing phenylalanine or tryptophan.

cdr3_aa,j_call,v_call
ASSFRVGETQY,TRBJ2-5,TRBV6-5
ASSLGGVLTTDTQY,TRBJ2-3,TRBV5-1
ASGRGYNEQF,TRBJ2-1,TRBV5-1
ASSLPSGVVFSYNEQF,TRBJ2-1,TRBV12-3/TRBV12-4
ASRLSGSSYNEQF,TRBJ2-1,TRBV6-5
ASSLGEIDTQY,TRBJ2-3,TRBV11-3
ASRVRFDSNQPQH,TRBJ1-5,TRBV27
ATSRAQGSTDTQY,TRBJ2-3,TRBV15
ASSWMGLANNNEQF,TRBJ2-1,TRBV5-1
ASSRGGGNEQF,TRBJ2-1,TRBV4-1